The 14 T cell receptor beta chains in this list originate from one sample, sequenced in a study of OX40 agonist ivuxolimab in advanced cancers. Data came from immunoSEQ multiplex PCR; TCRdb stores just in-frame clones and leaves some out. The sample has roughly 44,000 clones; more than 75% are singletons. This specimen was CD4+ or CD8+ T cells sorted from blood, taken in a trial of the OX40 agonist ivuxolimab. The receptor set was obtained from an adult with an advanced solid tumor such as melanoma, head and neck, liver or kidney cancer.

The J gene is TRBJ2-1, the V gene TRBV11-2, with a weak D call TRBD1 (5 bases). The germline V and J ends were trimmed by 2 bases and 4 bases, with 9 bases remaining between them. This CDR3 has 14 amino acids. Germline lookup yields CDR1 SGHAT and CDR2 FQNNGV. The CDR3 here is CASSLFTGYNEQFF. CDR3 nucleotide sequence: TGTGCCAGCAGCTTATTTACAGGATACAATGAGCAGTTCTTC.

This clone was found a few times. The chain joins TRBV12-5 to TRBJ1-1; D is undetermined. Germline V CDR1 and CDR2: LGHNT, FRNRAP. The germline V and J ends were trimmed by 2 bases and 7 bases, with 11 bases remaining between them. The CDR3 is 13 amino acids. The CDR3 region has the DNA TGTGCTAGTGGTTTGACCTCGCTACATGAAGCTTTCTTT. Its translation is CASGLTSLHEAFF.

The gene calls are TRBV11-2 and TRBJ1-2, with TRBD1 identical over 9 bases. CDR3 length equals 17 residues. The trim removed 1 base at V and 4 bases at J, leaving 10 bases unmatched. In germline, CDR1 is SGHAT, CDR2 FQNNGV. In DNA form, the CDR3 reads TGTGCCAGCAGCTTAGTACAGGGGGCGCAGAGTGTCTATGGCTACACCTTC. This gives the protein CASSLVQGAQSVYGYTF.

V is TRBV11-2 and J is TRBJ2-4, with D maybe TRBD1 (6 bases). The germline gives CDR1 SGHAT, CDR2 FQNNGV. CDR3 length: 14 amino acids. The germline V and J ends were trimmed by 0 bases and 6 bases, with 9 bases remaining between them. The CDR3 reads CASSLEFRGNIQYF. Here the CDR3 DNA reads TGTGCCAGCAGCTTAGAGTTCAGGGGAAACATTCAGTACTTC.

This clone has just one count. V usage is TRBV4-3 and J usage is TRBJ2-7, with D perhaps assigned TRBD1 or TRBD2 (5 bases each). V lost 1 base and J 0 bases, leaving 13 bases between the germline ends. The CDR3 totals 16 residues. Germline V gene sequence: CDR1 LGHNA, CDR2 YSLEER. Here the CDR3 reads CASSQGETVYSYEQYF. CDR3 coding DNA: TGCGCCAGCAGCCAAGGGGAGACAGTCTACTCCTACGAGCAGTACTTC.

The chain is built from TRBV7-6 and TRBJ1-1; D is perhaps TRBD1 (5 bases). The V gene's germline CDR1 is SGHVS and CDR2 FNYEAQ. V shed 4 bases and J shed 4 bases, with 13 bases lying between them. This CDR3 spans 14 amino acids. Here the CDR3 DNA reads TGTGCCAGCAGCTCCGGGACCCAGGGCACTGAAGCTTTCTTT. Its translation: CASSSGTQGTEAFF.

This clone occurred a few times. The CDR3 is CASRGRDSRNQPQHF. DNA for the CDR3: TGTGCCAGTAGAGGCCGTGACAGCCGCAATCAGCCCCAGCATTTT. The chain couples TRBV19 to TRBJ1-5; D may be TRBD1 (5 bases). CDR3 length: 15 residues. Trimming removed 6 bases from V and 2 bases from J, with 14 bases in between. CDR1 is LNHDA, CDR2 SQIVND, per germline (reference sequence).

The chain employs TRBV28 and TRBJ1-2; 10 positions agree with TRBD1. This CDR3 spans 15 amino acids. The germline V gene encodes CDR1 MDHEN and CDR2 SYDVKM. Trimming took 6 bases from V and 4 from J; bases not matched to a gene: 8. The CDR3 spells CASSSGTGDGYGYTF. In DNA form, the CDR3 reads TGTGCCAGCAGCTCCGGGACAGGGGATGGCTATGGCTACACCTTC.

The V call is TRBV5-6, the J call TRBJ1-2; no definite D call. The length of the CDR3 is 14 residues. The germline V and J ends were trimmed by 4 bases and 4 bases, with 14 bases remaining between them. Germline CDR1 reads SGHDT; CDR2 reads YYEEEE. This chain's CDR3 is CASSIQPTAYGYTF. Here the CDR3 DNA reads TGTGCCAGCAGCATACAGCCCACGGCCTATGGCTACACCTTC.

The chain joins TRBV7-9 to TRBJ1-3; D perhaps matches TRBD1 (5 bases). V was trimmed by 4 bases and J by 6 bases, leaving 16 bases between them. The length of the CDR3 is 15 residues. Looked up from germline, CDR1 is SEHNR and CDR2 is FQNEAQ (reference sequence). CDR3 in amino acids: CASSSPRDIENTIYF. CDR3 in DNA: TGTGCCAGCAGCTCCCCCAGGGATATAGAAAACACCATATATTTT.

The DNA for the CDR3 is TGTGCCAGCAGCTTGGGGGACAGGATCAATCAGCCCCAGCATTTT. It yields the protein CASSLGDRINQPQHF. The V gene is TRBV5-8, the J gene TRBJ1-5; TRBD1 agrees at 8 bases. The germline V gene has CDR1 SGHTS and CDR2 YDEGEE. V shed 0 bases, J shed 3 bases, and the junction held 2 bases outside the gene matches. CDR3 size: 15 residues.

This chain joins TRBV11-2 and TRBJ1-2; D is possibly TRBD1 (5 bases). The CDR3 loop spans 15 amino acids. V lost 0 bases to trimming and J lost 0 bases, with 8 bases between them. From germline, CDR1 is SGHAT and CDR2 FQNNGV. CDR3 in amino acids: CASSLDGTANYGYTF. CDR3 DNA: TGTGCCAGCAGCTTAGATGGGACCGCTAACTATGGCTACACCTTC.

V gene TRBV19 combines with J gene TRBJ2-6; unclear D gene. The CDR3 sequence is 17 residues long. V lost 6 bases and J 1 base, leaving 16 bases between the germline ends. The germline V gene has CDR1 LNHDA and CDR2 SQIVND (reference sequence). This CDR3 reads CASSDISPPSGANVLTF. CDR3 coding DNA: TGTGCCAGTAGCGACATCTCCCCCCCTTCTGGGGCCAACGTCCTGACTTTC.

Regarding this clone: The CDR3 does not close with the conserved phenylalanine or tryptophan, likely indicating a read error. The chain employs TRBV7-9 and TRBJ1-6; TRBD1 aligns across 7 bases. The CDR3 is 13 amino acids. Germline CDR1 SEHNR, CDR2 FQNEAQ (reference sequence). J lost 7 bases, V lost 8 bases, and 5 bases had no gene match. The CDR3 region has the DNA TGTGCCAGCCATGACAGGGCAAATTCACCCCTCCACCTT. Amino acid sequence: CASHDRANSPLHL.